A single sample gave rise to the 10 T cell receptor beta chains below, sequenced in a study of CXCR3-negative and CXCR3-positive naive CD8 T cells. In preparing the TRB cDNA libraries, 5' RACE with UMI labels was used. For each CDR3 protein, TCRdb gives one entry from its re-call of the 5' RACE reads, without DNA. The repertoire shows roughly 71,000 distinct CDR3 sequences; the top ten hold around 1.4%. The sample consisted of naive CXCR3- CD8+ T cells from blood. Regarding subset: CD45RO-CCR7+CD27+CD95- naive CD8+ T cells lacking CXCR3 (TNR3-). These receptors all stem from a human donor in good health. Some clones in this sample may be carry-over from other donors' samples.

The chain carries TRBV20-1 and TRBJ1-2. The germline CDR1 and CDR2 sequences are DFQATT and SNEGSKA (reference sequence). The length of the CDR3 is 11 residues. CDR3: CSASRDGGYTF.

The chain joins TRBV12-3 or TRBV12-4 to TRBJ2-3. This CDR3 spans 15 amino acids. CDR3: CASSLDGMNTDTQYF.

The V gene is TRBV27, the J gene TRBJ1-5; lacking DNA, the TRBD1 call made by TCRdb goes unchecked. Looked up from germline, CDR1 is MNHEY and CDR2 is SMNVEV (reference sequence). This CDR3 is built from 14 residues. The CDR3 sequence: CASSLSGRNQPQHF.

The V and J genes are TRBV19 and TRBJ2-1; the TCRdb D gene call, TRBD1, has no DNA to confirm it. The CDR3 spans 15 residues. Germline CDR1 LNHDA, CDR2 SQIVND (reference sequence). CDR3 amino acids: CASSMTTGRYNEQFF.

The chain couples TRBV27 to TRBJ2-5; TCRdb's D call, TRBD2, is unchecked because there is no DNA. CDR1 MNHEY and CDR2 SMNVEV come from the germline V gene (reference sequence). This CDR3 comprises 15 residues. The CDR3 is CASSLMGGYQETQYF.

This sequence joins TRBV21-1 and TRBJ2-1; the TCRdb call, TRBD1, lacks DNA for checking. TRBV21-1 represents a pseudogene. CDR3 length: 16 residues. The CDR3 spells CASSLRDLGDYNEQFF.

V gene TRBV3-1 combines with J gene TRBJ1-2. Germline V gene lookup returns CDR1 LGHDT and CDR2 YNNKEL (reference sequence). The CDR3 length is 15 residues. CDR3 sequence: CASSQEEGANYGYTF.

The rearrangement uses TRBV10-1 and TRBJ2-1; TCRdb picks TRBD1, but there is no DNA to check that call. The CDR3 covers 14 residues. Looked up from germline, CDR1 is WNHNN and CDR2 is SYGVQD (reference sequence). This CDR3 reads CASSESGGGYEQFF.

The rearrangement uses TRBV3-1 and TRBJ1-4; without DNA, the TCRdb call of TRBD1 cannot be checked. The CDR3 has 15 amino acids. Germline V CDR1 and CDR2: LGHDT, YNNKEL (reference sequence). The chain's CDR3 is CASSPPGTGVEKLFF.

The gene calls are TRBV4-1 and TRBJ1-1; TCRdb's D call of TRBD1 is untestable without DNA. Germline CDR1 and CDR2: MGHRA and YSYEKL. The CDR3 runs to 13 residues. This CDR3 reads CASSQGTGPEAFF.